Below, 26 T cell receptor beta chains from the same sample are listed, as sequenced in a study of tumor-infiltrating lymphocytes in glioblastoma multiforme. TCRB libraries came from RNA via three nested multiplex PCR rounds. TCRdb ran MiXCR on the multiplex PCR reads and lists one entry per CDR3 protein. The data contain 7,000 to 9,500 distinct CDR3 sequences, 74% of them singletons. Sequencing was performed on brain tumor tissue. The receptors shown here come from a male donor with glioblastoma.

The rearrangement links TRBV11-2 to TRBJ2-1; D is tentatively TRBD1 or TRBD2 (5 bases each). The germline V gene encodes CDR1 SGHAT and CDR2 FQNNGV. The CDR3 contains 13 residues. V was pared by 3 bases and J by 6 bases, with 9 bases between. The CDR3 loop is CASSLAGSNEQFF. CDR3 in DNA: TGTGCCAGCAGCTTGGCAGGGAGCAATGAGCAGTTCTTC. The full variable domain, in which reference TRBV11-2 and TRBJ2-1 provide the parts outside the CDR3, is EAGVAQSPRYKIIEKRQSVAFWCNPISGHATLYWYQQILGQGPKLLIQFQNNGVVDDSQLPKDRFSAERLKGVDSTLKIQPAKLEDSAVYLCASSLAGSNEQFFGPGTRLTVL.

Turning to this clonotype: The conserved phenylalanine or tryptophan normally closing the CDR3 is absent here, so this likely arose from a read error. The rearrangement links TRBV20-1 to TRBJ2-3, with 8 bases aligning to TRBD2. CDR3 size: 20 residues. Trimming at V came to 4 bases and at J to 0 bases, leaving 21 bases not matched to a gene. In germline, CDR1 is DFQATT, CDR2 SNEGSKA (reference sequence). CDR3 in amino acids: CSANRPGLTGGPSSTDTQYL. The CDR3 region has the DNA TGCAGTGCTAATCGCCCCGGACTAACGGGAGGGCCGAGTAGCACAGATACGCAGTATCTT.

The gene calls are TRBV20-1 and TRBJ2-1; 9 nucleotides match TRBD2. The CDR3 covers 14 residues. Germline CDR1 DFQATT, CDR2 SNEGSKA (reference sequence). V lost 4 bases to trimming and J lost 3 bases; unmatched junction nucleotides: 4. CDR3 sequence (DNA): TGCAGTGCTACAACTAGCGGGTTCTACAATGAGCAGTTCTTC. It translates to CSATTSGFYNEQFF.

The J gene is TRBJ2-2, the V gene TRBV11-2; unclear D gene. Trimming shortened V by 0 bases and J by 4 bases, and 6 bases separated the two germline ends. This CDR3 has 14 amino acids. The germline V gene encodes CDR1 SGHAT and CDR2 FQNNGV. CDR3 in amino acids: CASSLDIVTGELFF. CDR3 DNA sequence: TGTGCCAGCAGCTTAGATATCGTCACCGGGGAGCTGTTTTTT.

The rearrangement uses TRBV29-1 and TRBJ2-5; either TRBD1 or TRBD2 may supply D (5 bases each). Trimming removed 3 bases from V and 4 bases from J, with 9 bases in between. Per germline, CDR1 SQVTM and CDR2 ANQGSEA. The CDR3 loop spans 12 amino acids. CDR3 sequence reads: CSVEPGTETQYF. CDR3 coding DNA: TGCAGCGTTGAGCCAGGGACAGAGACCCAGTACTTC.

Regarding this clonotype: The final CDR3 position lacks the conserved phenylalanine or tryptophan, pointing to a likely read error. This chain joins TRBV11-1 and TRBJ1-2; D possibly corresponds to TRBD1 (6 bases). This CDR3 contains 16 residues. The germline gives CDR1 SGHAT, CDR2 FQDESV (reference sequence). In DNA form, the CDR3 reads TGTGCCCGCAGGGATCTCAGACAGGCGACTGACTATGGCTACACCCTC. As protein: CARRDLRQATDYGYTL.

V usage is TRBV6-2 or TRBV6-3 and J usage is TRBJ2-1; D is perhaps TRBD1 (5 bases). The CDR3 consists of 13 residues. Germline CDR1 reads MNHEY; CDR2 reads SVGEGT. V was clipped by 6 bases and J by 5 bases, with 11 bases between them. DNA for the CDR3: TGTGCCAGCAGGGACAAGAATAACAATGAGCAGTTCTTC. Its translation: CASRDKNNNEQFF.

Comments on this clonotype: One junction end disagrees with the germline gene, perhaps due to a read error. The CDR3 here is CASCQGSGGHEASF. The CDR3 coding sequence is TGTGCCAGCTGCCAAGGCAGCGGTGGACATGAAGCTTCCTTT. The gene calls are TRBV14 and TRBJ1-1, with TRBD1 as a possible D gene (5 bases). In germline, CDR1 is SGHDN, CDR2 FVKESK. This CDR3 has 14 residues.

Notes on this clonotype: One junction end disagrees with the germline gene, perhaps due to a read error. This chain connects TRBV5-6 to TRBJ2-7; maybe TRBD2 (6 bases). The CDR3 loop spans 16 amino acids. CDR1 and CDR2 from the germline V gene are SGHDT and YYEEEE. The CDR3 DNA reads TGTGCCAGCAGCCACCAGTGGGACTCCGTCTCCTACGAGCGGTACTTT. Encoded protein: CASSHQWDSVSYERYF.

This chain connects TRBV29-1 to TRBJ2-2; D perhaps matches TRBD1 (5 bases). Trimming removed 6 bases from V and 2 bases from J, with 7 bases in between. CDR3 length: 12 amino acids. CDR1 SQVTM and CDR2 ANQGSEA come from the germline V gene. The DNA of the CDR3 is TGCAGCGTGCAGGGAAACACCGGGGAGCTGTTTTTT. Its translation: CSVQGNTGELFF.

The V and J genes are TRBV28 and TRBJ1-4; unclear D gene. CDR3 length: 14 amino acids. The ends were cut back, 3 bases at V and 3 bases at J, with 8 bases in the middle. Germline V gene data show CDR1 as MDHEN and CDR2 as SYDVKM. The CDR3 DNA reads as TGTGCCAGCAGTTTCCGCAGCCCTAATGAAAAACTGTTTTTT. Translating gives CASSFRSPNEKLFF.

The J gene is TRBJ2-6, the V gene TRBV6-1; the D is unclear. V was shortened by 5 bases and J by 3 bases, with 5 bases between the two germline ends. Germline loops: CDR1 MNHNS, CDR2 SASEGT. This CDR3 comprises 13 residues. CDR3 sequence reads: CASSLNGANVLTF. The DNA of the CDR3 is TGTGCCAGCAGTCTGAATGGGGCCAACGTCCTGACTTTC.

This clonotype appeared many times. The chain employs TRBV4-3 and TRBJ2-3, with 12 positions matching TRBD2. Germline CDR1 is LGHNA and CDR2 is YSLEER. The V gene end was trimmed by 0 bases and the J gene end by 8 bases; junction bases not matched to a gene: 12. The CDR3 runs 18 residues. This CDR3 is CASSQDLRLAGGPGTQYF. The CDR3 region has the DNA TGCGCCAGCAGCCAAGATTTGCGGCTAGCGGGAGGGCCCGGTACGCAGTATTTT.

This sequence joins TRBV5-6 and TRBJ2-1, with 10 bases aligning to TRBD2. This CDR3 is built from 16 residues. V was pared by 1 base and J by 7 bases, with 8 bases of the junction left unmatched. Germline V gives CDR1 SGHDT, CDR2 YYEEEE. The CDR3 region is CASSLYKLAGENEQFF. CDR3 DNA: TGTGCCAGCAGCTTGTATAAGCTAGCGGGAGAAAATGAGCAGTTCTTC. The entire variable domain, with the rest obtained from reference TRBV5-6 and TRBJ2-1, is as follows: DAGVTQSPTHLIKTRGQQVTLRCSPKSGHDTVSWYQQALGQGPQFIFQYYEEEERQRGNFPDRFSGHQFPNYSSELNVNALLLGDSALYLCASSLYKLAGENEQFFGPGTRLTVL.

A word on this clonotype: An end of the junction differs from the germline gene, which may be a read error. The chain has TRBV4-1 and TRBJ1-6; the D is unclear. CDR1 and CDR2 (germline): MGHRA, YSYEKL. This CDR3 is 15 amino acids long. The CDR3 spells CVSQNLASRVSPIHF. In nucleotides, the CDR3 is TGCGTCAGCCAAAACCTGGCATCTCGGGTTTCACCCATCCACTTT.

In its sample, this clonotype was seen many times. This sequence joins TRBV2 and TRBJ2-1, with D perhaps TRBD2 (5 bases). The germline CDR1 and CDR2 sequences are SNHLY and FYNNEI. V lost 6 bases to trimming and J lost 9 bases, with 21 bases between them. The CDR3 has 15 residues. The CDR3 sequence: CASRPLGTLEAEQFF. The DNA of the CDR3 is TGTGCCAGCAGGCCACTAGGCACTTTGGAGGCTGAGCAGTTCTTC.

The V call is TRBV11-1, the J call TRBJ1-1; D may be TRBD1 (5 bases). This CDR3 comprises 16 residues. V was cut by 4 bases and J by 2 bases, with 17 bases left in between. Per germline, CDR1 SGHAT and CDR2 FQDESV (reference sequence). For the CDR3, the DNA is TGTGCCAGCAGCTCTAGCTCAGGGCCAGGAAACACTGAAGCTTTCTTT. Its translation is CASSSSSGPGNTEAFF.

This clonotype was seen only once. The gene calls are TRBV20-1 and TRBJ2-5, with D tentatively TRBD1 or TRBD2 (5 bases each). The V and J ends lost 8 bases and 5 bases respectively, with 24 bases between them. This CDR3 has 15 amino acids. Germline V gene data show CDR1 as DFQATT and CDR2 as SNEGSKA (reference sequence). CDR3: CSTHWVGGNSETQYF. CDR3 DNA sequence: TGCAGTACCCACTGGGTTGGGGGAAATTCGGAGACCCAGTACTTC.

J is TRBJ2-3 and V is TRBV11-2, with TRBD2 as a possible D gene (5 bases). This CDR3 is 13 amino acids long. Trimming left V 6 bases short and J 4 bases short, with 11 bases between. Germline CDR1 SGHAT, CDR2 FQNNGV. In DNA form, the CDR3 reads TGTGCCAGCAGGTCCCCGGGATCAGATACGCAGTATTTT. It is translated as CASRSPGSDTQYF.

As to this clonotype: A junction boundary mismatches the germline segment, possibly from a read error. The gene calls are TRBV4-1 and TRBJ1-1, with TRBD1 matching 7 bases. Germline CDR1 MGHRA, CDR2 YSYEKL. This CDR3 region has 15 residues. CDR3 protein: CAISSPTGWNTEAFF. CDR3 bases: TGCGCCATCAGCAGCCCGACAGGGTGGAACACGGAAGCTTTCTTT.

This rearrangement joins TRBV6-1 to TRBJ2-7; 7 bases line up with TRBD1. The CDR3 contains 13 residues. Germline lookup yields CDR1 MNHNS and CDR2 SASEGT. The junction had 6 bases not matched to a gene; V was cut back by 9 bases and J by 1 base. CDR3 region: CASRTGGSYEQYF. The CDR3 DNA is TGTGCCAGTAGGACAGGAGGATCCTACGAGCAGTACTTC.

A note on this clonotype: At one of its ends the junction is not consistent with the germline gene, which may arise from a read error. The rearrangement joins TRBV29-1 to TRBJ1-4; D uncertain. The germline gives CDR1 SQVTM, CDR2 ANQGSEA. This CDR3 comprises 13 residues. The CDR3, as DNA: TGCAGCATTGGAGGCAGAGGGTCTGAAAGACTGTTTTTT. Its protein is CSIGGRGSERLFF.

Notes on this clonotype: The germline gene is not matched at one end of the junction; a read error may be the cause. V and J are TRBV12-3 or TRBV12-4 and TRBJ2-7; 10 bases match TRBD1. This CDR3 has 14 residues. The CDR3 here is CTSSFGQGAYEQYF. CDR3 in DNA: TGTACCAGCAGTTTTGGACAGGGGGCCTACGAGCAGTACTTC.

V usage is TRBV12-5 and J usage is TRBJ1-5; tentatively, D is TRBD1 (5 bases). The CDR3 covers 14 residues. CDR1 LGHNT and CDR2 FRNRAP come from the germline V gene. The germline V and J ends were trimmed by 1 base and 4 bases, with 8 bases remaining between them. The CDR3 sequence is CASGLEAGNQPQHF. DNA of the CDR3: TGTGCTAGTGGTTTGGAGGCAGGGAATCAGCCCCAGCATTTT.

CDR3 loop: CASSLPGYNSPLHF. Here the CDR3 DNA reads TGTGCCAGCAGCCTACCAGGATATAATTCACCCCTCCACTTT. The genes are TRBV11-2 and TRBJ1-6, with D unclear. The CDR3 contains 14 residues. V was pared by 5 bases and J by 4 bases, with 9 bases between. Germline V gives CDR1 SGHAT, CDR2 FQNNGV.

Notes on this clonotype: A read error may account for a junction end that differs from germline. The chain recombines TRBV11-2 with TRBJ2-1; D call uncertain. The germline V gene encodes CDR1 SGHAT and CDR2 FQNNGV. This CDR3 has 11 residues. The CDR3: CASCIFNERFF. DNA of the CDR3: TGTGCCAGTTGCATATTCAATGAGCGGTTCTTC.